The sequence of this TCR beta chain was determined in a study of T cell responses to AZD1222 COVID-19 vaccine. Whole-study results and caveats: Only a handful of AZD1222 recipients, roughly 6 in all, had baseline seropositivity. Nearly half of spike-specific TCRs reportedly go after variant regions that carry no mutations. Vaccination with two AZD1222 doses was followed by a rise in Spike-specific TCR breadth and depth.

Deletions cut 3 bases from V and 7 bases from J, with 13 bases between. Germline V lookup: CDR1 SQVTM, CDR2 ANQGSEA. The CDR3 consists of 12 residues. About this clone: Its target is unknown.

Profiled with immunoSEQ multiplex PCR; TCRdb holds only in-frame clones, not every one. The table has 90,000 to 140,000 clones, roughly nine tenths seen once. This specimen was peripheral blood, taken 28 days after the second AZD1222 dose. This TCR was sampled from an adult who received the AZD1222 COVID-19 vaccine. This chain connects TRBV29-1 to TRBJ2-7; no firm D call. CDR3 nucleotide sequence: TGCAGCGTTGAGTCGCCGCCGGAGGAGCAGTACTTC. This sequence encodes CSVESPPEEQYF.